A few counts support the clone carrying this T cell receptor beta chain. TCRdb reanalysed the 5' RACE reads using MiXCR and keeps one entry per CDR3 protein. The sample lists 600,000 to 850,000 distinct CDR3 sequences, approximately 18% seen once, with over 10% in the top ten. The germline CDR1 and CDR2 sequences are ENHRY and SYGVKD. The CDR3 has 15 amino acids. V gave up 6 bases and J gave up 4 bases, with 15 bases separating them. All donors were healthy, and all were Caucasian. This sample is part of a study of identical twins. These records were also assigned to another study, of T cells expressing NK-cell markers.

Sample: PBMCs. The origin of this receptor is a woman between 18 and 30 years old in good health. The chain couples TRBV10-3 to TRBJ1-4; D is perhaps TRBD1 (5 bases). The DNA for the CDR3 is TGTGCCATCAGCCCGACAGCAGGGCTTAATGAAAAACTGTTTTTT. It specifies CAISPTAGLNEKLFF.